This T cell receptor beta chain was observed in a study of blood T cell repertoires in COVID-19. Turning to the study itself: The analysed material was cDNA or gDNA that came from T cells, B-cell-depleted T cells, or PBMCs.

Under the authors' procedure: By means of reference gene primer amplification, nucleated cell counts were estimated. Libraries were prepared by immunoSEQ multiplex PCR; TCRdb keeps only in-frame clonotypes and omits some of them. V and J calls and clone size are given by that table; D and trimming were obtained from the DNA. This repertoire shows around 200,000 clones, about 83% found once; its top ten account for 3.7%. This clone came up once. The source material was peripheral blood. The TCR sequence derives from a man between 18 and 29 years old with active or convalescent COVID-19.

The DNA for the CDR3 is TGTGCCACCAGTGATTTTTCACAGGGGCACTACGAGCAGTACTTC. Translated: CATSDFSQGHYEQYF. J is TRBJ2-7 and V is TRBV24-1; the match to TRBD1 covers 7 bases. Unmatched junction bases numbered 5, after V lost 1 base and J lost 3 bases. Germline CDR1 reads KGHDR; CDR2 reads SFDVKD. This CDR3 has 15 amino acids.